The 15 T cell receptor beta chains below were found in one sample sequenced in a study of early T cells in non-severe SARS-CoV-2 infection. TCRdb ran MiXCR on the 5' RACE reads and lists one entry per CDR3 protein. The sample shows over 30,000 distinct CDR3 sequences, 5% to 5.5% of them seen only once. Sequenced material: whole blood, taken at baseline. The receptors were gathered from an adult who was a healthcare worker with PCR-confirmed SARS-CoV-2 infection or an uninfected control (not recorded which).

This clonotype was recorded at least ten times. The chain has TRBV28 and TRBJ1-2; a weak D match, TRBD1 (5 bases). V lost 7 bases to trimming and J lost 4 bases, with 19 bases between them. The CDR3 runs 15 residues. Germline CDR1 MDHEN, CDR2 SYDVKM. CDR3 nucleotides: TGTGCCAGCAATCCAGAGCAAGGGACTAGCTATGGCTACACCTTC. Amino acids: CASNPEQGTSYGYTF.

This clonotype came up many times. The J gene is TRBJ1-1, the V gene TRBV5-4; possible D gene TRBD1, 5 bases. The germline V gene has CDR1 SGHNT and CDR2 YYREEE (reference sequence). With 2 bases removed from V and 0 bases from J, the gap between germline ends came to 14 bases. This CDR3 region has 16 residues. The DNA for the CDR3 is TGTGCCAGCAGCTTACCAGGGAGGGTGATGAACACTGAAGCTTTCTTT. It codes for CASSLPGRVMNTEAFF.

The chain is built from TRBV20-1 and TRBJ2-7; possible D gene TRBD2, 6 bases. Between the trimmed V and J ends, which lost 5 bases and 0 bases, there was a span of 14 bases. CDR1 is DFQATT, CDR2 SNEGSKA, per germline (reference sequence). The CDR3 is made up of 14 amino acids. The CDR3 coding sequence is TGCAGTGCTGATCTAGCGAAAAGCTCCTACGAGCAGTACTTC. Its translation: CSADLAKSSYEQYF.

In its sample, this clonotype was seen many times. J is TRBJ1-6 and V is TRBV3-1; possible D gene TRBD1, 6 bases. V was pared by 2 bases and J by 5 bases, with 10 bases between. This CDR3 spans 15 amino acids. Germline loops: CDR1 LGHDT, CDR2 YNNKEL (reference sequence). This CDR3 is CASSQPGHNNSPLHF. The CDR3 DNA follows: TGTGCCAGCAGCCAACCGGGACATAATAATTCACCCCTCCACTTT. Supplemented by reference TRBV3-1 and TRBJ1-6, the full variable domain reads DTAVSQTPKYLVTQMGNDKSIKCEQNLGHDTMYWYKQDSKKFLKIMFSYNNKELIINETVPNRFSPKSPDKAHLNLHINSLELGDSAVYFCASSQPGHNNSPLHFGNGTRLTVT.

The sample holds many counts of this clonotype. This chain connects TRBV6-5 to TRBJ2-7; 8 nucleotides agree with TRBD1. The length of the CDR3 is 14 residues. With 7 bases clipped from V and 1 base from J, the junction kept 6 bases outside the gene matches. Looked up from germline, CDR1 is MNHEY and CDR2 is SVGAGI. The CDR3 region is CASKDRDWSYEQYF. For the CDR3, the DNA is TGTGCCAGCAAGGACAGGGATTGGTCCTACGAGCAGTACTTC.

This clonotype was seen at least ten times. As DNA, the CDR3 is TGCGCCAGCAGCTTGCCCCCCTACGAGCAGTACGTC. Its translation is CASSLPPYEQYV. The V and J genes are TRBV5-1 and TRBJ2-7, with D unclear. Germline CDR1 is SGHRS and CDR2 is YFSETQ. Trimming shortened V by 1 base and J by 2 bases, and 4 bases separated the two germline ends. This CDR3 contains 12 residues.

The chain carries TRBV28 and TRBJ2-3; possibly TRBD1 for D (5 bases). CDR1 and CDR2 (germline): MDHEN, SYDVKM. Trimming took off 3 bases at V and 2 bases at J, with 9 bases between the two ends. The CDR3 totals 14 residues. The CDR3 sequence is CASSFFRDTDTQYF. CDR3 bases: TGTGCCAGCAGTTTCTTCAGGGACACAGATACGCAGTATTTT.

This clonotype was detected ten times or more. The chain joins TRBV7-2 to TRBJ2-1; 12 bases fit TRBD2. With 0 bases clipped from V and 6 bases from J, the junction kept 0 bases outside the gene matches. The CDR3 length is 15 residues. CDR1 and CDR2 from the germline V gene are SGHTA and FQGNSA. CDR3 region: CASSLALAGGNEQFF. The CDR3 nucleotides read TGTGCCAGCAGCTTAGCACTAGCGGGAGGCAATGAGCAGTTCTTC.

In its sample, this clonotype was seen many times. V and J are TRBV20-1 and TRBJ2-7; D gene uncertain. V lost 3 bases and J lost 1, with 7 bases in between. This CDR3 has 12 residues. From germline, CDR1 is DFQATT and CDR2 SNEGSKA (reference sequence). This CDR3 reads CSASFGSYEQYF. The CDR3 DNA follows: TGCAGTGCTAGTTTCGGATCCTACGAGCAGTACTTC.

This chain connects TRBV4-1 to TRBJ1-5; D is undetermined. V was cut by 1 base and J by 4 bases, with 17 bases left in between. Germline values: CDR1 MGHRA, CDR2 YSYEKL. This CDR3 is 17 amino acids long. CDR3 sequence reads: CASSQVVAVGGNQPQHF. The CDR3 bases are TGCGCCAGCAGCCAAGTCGTGGCAGTGGGTGGGAATCAGCCCCAGCATTTT.

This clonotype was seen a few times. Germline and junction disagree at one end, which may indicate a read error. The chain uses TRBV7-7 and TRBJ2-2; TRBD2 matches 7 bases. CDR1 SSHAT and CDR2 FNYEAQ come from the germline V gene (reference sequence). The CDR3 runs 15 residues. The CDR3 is CASSSAGINTGELFF. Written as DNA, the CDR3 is TGTGCTAGCAGCTCAGCGGGAATAAACACCGGGGAGCTGTTTTTT.

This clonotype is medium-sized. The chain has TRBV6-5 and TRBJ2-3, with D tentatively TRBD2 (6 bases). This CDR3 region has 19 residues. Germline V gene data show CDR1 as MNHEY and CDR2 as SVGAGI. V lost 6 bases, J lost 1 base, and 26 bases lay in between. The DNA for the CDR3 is TGTGCCAGCAGGCCCGGACGGCGGCGGGACCCTGACGGCACAGATACGCAGTATTTT. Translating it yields CASRPGRRRDPDGTDTQYF.

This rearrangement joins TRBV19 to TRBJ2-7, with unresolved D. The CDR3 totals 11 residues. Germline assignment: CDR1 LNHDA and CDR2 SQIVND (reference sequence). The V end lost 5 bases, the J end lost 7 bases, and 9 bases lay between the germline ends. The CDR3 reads CASSAAGEQYF. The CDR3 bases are TGTGCCAGTAGTGCTGCTGGAGAGCAGTACTTC.

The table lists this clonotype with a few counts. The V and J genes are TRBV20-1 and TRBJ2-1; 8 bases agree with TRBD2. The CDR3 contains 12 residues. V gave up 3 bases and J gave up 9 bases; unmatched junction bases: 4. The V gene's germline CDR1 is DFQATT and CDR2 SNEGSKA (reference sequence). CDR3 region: CSASTLAGEQFF. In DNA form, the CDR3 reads TGCAGTGCTAGTACCCTAGCGGGTGAGCAGTTCTTC.

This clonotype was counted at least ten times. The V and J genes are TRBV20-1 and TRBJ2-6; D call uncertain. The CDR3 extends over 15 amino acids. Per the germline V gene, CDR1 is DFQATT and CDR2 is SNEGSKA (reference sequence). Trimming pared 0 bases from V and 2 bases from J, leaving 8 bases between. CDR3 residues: CSARDSTPGANVLTF. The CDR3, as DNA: TGCAGTGCTAGAGACTCGACCCCTGGGGCCAACGTCCTGACTTTC.